Listed below are T cell receptor beta chains from one sample, sequenced in a study of T-cell memory formation after mild COVID-19. TCRdb redid the calling of the 5' RACE reads with MiXCR, one entry per CDR3 protein. The table shows over 350,000 distinct CDR3 sequences, with about a sixth occurring only once. Sequencing was carried out using PBMCs or a T cell subset sorted from them (not recorded which). The receptors were gathered from a man aged 18 to 30 who had mild COVID-19 (a few samples of this study predate the infection). Cell type and time point are not known. Both conserved end residues are part of each CDR3. Fields, in order: D gene, clone size, CDR3 length, J gene, V gene, CDR3 protein, CDR3 DNA. D genes are given only for firm matches. The size of a clone is reported for some rows only, either as once, few or many, or as a class for expanded clones.

D gene: .; clone size: many; CDR3 length: 14; J gene: TRBJ1-5; V gene: TRBV25-1; CDR3 protein: CASSQTDSNQPQHF; CDR3 DNA: TGTGCCAGCAGTCAGACGGATAGCAATCAGCCCCAGCATTTT
D gene: .; clone size: few; CDR3 length: 14; J gene: TRBJ1-1; V gene: TRBV9; CDR3 protein: CASSPGGAGTEAFF; CDR3 DNA: TGTGCCAGCAGCCCGGGGGGGGCAGGCACTGAAGCTTTCTTT
D gene: .; clone size: .; CDR3 length: 15; J gene: TRBJ2-3; V gene: TRBV4-1; CDR3 protein: CASSQEERNTDTQYF; CDR3 DNA: TGCGCCAGCAGCCAAGAGGAAAGAAACACAGATACGCAGTATTTT
D gene: .; clone size: .; CDR3 length: 17; J gene: TRBJ2-1; V gene: TRBV18; CDR3 protein: CASSPGATPSSYNEQFF; CDR3 DNA: TGTGCCAGCTCACCAGGGGCTACCCCGAGCTCCTACAATGAGCAGTTCTTC
D gene: .; clone size: .; CDR3 length: 12; J gene: TRBJ2-3; V gene: TRBV5-5; CDR3 protein: CASSTITDTQYF; CDR3 DNA: TGTGCCAGCAGTACCATCACAGATACGCAGTATTTT
D gene: TRBD1; clone size: .; CDR3 length: 15; J gene: TRBJ1-6; V gene: TRBV7-2; CDR3 protein: CASSSIQGIGAPLHF; CDR3 DNA: TGTGCCAGCAGCTCTATACAGGGGATAGGAGCACCCCTCCACTTT
D gene: .; clone size: few; CDR3 length: 13; J gene: TRBJ2-5; V gene: TRBV6-5; CDR3 protein: CASSYRADETQYF; CDR3 DNA: TGTGCCAGCAGTTACAGGGCGGACGAGACCCAGTACTTC
D gene: .; clone size: few; CDR3 length: 14; J gene: TRBJ1-2; V gene: TRBV7-9; CDR3 protein: CASSLGYAGDGYTF; CDR3 DNA: TGTGCCAGCAGCTTGGGTTATGCAGGGGATGGCTACACCTTC
D gene: .; clone size: few; CDR3 length: 13; J gene: TRBJ2-1; V gene: TRBV12-3/TRBV12-4; CDR3 protein: CAASGGLHNEQFF; CDR3 DNA: TGTGCCGCTTCAGGGGGGTTGCACAATGAGCAGTTCTTC
D gene: .; clone size: .; CDR3 length: 13; J gene: TRBJ1-1; V gene: TRBV5-1; CDR3 protein: CASSLVMQGEAFF; CDR3 DNA: TGCGCCAGCAGCTTGGTGATGCAGGGGGAAGCTTTCTTT
D gene: TRBD2; clone size: .; CDR3 length: 14; J gene: TRBJ2-3; V gene: TRBV6-2/TRBV6-3; CDR3 protein: CASSYGTSFAAQYF; CDR3 DNA: TGTGCCAGCAGTTACGGGACTAGCTTCGCGGCGCAGTATTTT
D gene: .; clone size: .; CDR3 length: 14; J gene: TRBJ2-2; V gene: TRBV4-1; CDR3 protein: CASSQNSRTGELFF; CDR3 DNA: TGCGCCAGCAGCCAGAACAGCCGCACCGGGGAGCTGTTTTTT
D gene: .; clone size: .; CDR3 length: 17; J gene: TRBJ2-5; V gene: TRBV5-1; CDR3 protein: CASSFPLDRMGKETQYF; CDR3 DNA: TGCGCCAGCAGCTTTCCATTGGACCGCATGGGGAAAGAGACCCAGTACTTC
D gene: .; clone size: few; CDR3 length: 14; J gene: TRBJ1-2; V gene: TRBV6-6; CDR3 protein: CASSYLGGGLGYTF; CDR3 DNA: TGTGCCAGCAGTTACCTAGGGGGGGGCCTTGGCTACACCTTC
D gene: TRBD1; clone size: .; CDR3 length: 15; J gene: TRBJ1-1; V gene: TRBV4-1; CDR3 protein: CASSPVGTGDTEAFF; CDR3 DNA: TGCGCCAGCAGCCCGGTCGGAACAGGGGACACTGAAGCTTTCTTT
D gene: .; clone size: many; CDR3 length: 17; J gene: TRBJ2-5; V gene: TRBV4-1; CDR3 protein: CASRSIIVGGSGETQYF; CDR3 DNA: TGCGCCAGCAGGTCGATTATTGTCGGGGGCAGTGGGGAGACCCAGTACTTC
D gene: .; clone size: few; CDR3 length: 13; J gene: TRBJ1-5; V gene: TRBV7-7; CDR3 protein: CASSVDRDQPQHF; CDR3 DNA: TGTGCTAGCAGCGTTGACCGCGATCAGCCCCAGCATTTT
D gene: .; clone size: few; CDR3 length: 16; J gene: TRBJ2-5; V gene: TRBV7-8; CDR3 protein: CASSLARISDQETQYF; CDR3 DNA: TGTGCCAGCAGCTTAGCGCGTATAAGCGACCAAGAGACCCAGTACTTC
D gene: .; clone size: few; CDR3 length: 11; J gene: TRBJ2-7; V gene: TRBV20-1; CDR3 protein: CSASQGYEQYF; CDR3 DNA: TGCAGTGCTAGCCAGGGATACGAGCAGTACTTC
D gene: .; clone size: .; CDR3 length: 12; J gene: TRBJ2-5; V gene: TRBV20-1; CDR3 protein: CSAAGSGETQYF; CDR3 DNA: TGCAGTGCTGCCGGGAGCGGGGAGACCCAGTACTTC
D gene: TRBD1; clone size: many; CDR3 length: 14; J gene: TRBJ1-4; V gene: TRBV12-3/TRBV12-4; CDR3 protein: CASSSGQGNEKLFF; CDR3 DNA: TGTGCCAGCAGTTCGGGACAGGGAAATGAAAAACTGTTTTTT
D gene: .; clone size: .; CDR3 length: 17; J gene: TRBJ1-2; V gene: TRBV5-6; CDR3 protein: CASSLEIGPGYTYGYTF; CDR3 DNA: TGTGCCAGCAGCTTGGAGATTGGGCCAGGCTATACCTATGGCTACACCTTC
D gene: .; clone size: few; CDR3 length: 12; J gene: TRBJ2-5; V gene: TRBV7-9; CDR3 protein: CASSWGRETQYF; CDR3 DNA: TGTGCCAGCAGCTGGGGTCGGGAGACCCAGTACTTC
D gene: .; clone size: .; CDR3 length: 18; J gene: TRBJ2-3; V gene: TRBV3-1; CDR3 protein: CASSGGPSGLASTDTQYF; CDR3 DNA: TGTGCCAGCAGCGGGGGCCCTAGCGGCCTGGCTAGCACAGATACGCAGTATTTT
D gene: TRBD1; clone size: .; CDR3 length: 16; J gene: TRBJ2-1; V gene: TRBV11-2; CDR3 protein: CASSSGRDRGYNEQFF; CDR3 DNA: TGTGCCAGCAGCTCAGGCCGGGACAGGGGGTACAATGAGCAGTTCTTC
D gene: .; clone size: few; CDR3 length: 16; J gene: TRBJ2-3; V gene: TRBV9; CDR3 protein: CASVPGTAGVGDTQYF; CDR3 DNA: TGTGCCAGCGTTCCCGGGACAGCGGGGGTCGGAGATACGCAGTATTTT
D gene: .; clone size: few; CDR3 length: 15; J gene: TRBJ2-3; V gene: TRBV5-6; CDR3 protein: CASSSPGASTDTQYF; CDR3 DNA: TGTGCCAGCAGCTCCCCGGGGGCGAGCACAGATACGCAGTATTTT
D gene: .; clone size: .; CDR3 length: 13; J gene: TRBJ1-5; V gene: TRBV4-3; CDR3 protein: CASSQDNSQPQHF; CDR3 DNA: TGCGCCAGCAGCCAAGATAACAGTCAGCCCCAGCATTTT
D gene: .; clone size: .; CDR3 length: 14; J gene: TRBJ1-1; V gene: TRBV7-2; CDR3 protein: CASSRARPGTEAFF; CDR3 DNA: TGTGCCAGCAGTCGGGCCCGGCCAGGCACTGAAGCTTTCTTT
D gene: .; clone size: .; CDR3 length: 15; J gene: TRBJ1-4; V gene: TRBV7-9; CDR3 protein: CASSTWDETNEKLFF; CDR3 DNA: TGTGCCAGCAGCACCTGGGACGAAACTAATGAAAAACTGTTTTTT
D gene: TRBD2; clone size: .; CDR3 length: 19; J gene: TRBJ2-7; V gene: TRBV12-3/TRBV12-4; CDR3 protein: CASSRAPRTSGGYYYEQYF; CDR3 DNA: TGTGCCAGCAGCCGGGCACCAAGGACTAGCGGGGGCTATTACTACGAGCAGTACTTC
D gene: .; clone size: .; CDR3 length: 14; J gene: TRBJ1-5; V gene: TRBV2; CDR3 protein: CASRGRVIRQPQHF; CDR3 DNA: TGTGCCAGCAGGGGCAGGGTTATTAGACAGCCCCAGCATTTT
D gene: .; clone size: few; CDR3 length: 13; J gene: TRBJ2-2; V gene: TRBV10-1; CDR3 protein: CASSVSFTGELFF; CDR3 DNA: TGCGCCAGCAGTGTTTCTTTCACCGGGGAGCTGTTTTTT
D gene: .; clone size: few; CDR3 length: 14; J gene: TRBJ1-1; V gene: TRBV12-3/TRBV12-4; CDR3 protein: CASSRTLENTEAFF; CDR3 DNA: TGTGCCAGCAGCCGGACGTTGGAGAACACTGAAGCTTTCTTT
D gene: TRBD2; clone size: few; CDR3 length: 18; J gene: TRBJ2-2; V gene: TRBV4-3; CDR3 protein: CASSHRLAGAPRTGELFF; CDR3 DNA: TGCGCCAGCAGCCATCGACTAGCGGGGGCCCCCCGGACCGGGGAGCTGTTTTTT
D gene: .; clone size: few; CDR3 length: 15; J gene: TRBJ2-1; V gene: TRBV29-1; CDR3 protein: CSVSAPDRYYNEQFF; CDR3 DNA: TGCAGCGTGAGCGCCCCGGACCGCTATTACAATGAGCAGTTCTTC
D gene: .; clone size: many; CDR3 length: 15; J gene: TRBJ2-2; V gene: TRBV23-1; CDR3 protein: CASSHSGDDTGELFF; CDR3 DNA: TGCGCCAGCAGTCATTCGGGTGATGACACCGGGGAGCTGTTTTTT
D gene: TRBD1; clone size: .; CDR3 length: 16; J gene: TRBJ1-5; V gene: TRBV4-1; CDR3 protein: CASSRTGGVSNQPQHF; CDR3 DNA: TGCGCCAGCAGCCGAACAGGGGGAGTAAGCAATCAGCCCCAGCATTTT
D gene: .; clone size: .; CDR3 length: 15; J gene: TRBJ1-5; V gene: TRBV7-2; CDR3 protein: CASSSQSGVNQPQHF; CDR3 DNA: TGTGCCAGCAGCTCCCAGTCTGGGGTCAATCAGCCCCAGCATTTT
D gene: TRBD2; clone size: .; CDR3 length: 16; J gene: TRBJ2-1; V gene: TRBV5-1; CDR3 protein: CASSTLAGVSYNEQFF; CDR3 DNA: TGCGCCAGCAGCACCCTGGCGGGGGTATCCTACAATGAGCAGTTCTTC
D gene: .; clone size: few; CDR3 length: 16; J gene: TRBJ2-2; V gene: TRBV18; CDR3 protein: CASSPRQARNTGELFF; CDR3 DNA: TGTGCCAGCTCACCACGCCAAGCTAGGAACACCGGGGAGCTGTTTTTT
D gene: TRBD1; clone size: .; CDR3 length: 13; J gene: TRBJ1-2; V gene: TRBV27; CDR3 protein: CASRQTGMGGYTF; CDR3 DNA: TGTGCCAGCAGGCAGACAGGGATGGGTGGCTACACCTTC
D gene: .; clone size: few; CDR3 length: 14; J gene: TRBJ2-5; V gene: TRBV5-1; CDR3 protein: CASTLSQSGETQYF; CDR3 DNA: TGCGCCAGCACCCTATCACAGAGTGGTGAGACCCAGTACTTC
D gene: .; clone size: few; CDR3 length: 15; J gene: TRBJ2-5; V gene: TRBV4-1; CDR3 protein: CASSLDPSEGETQYF; CDR3 DNA: TGCGCCAGCAGCCTCGACCCCAGCGAGGGGGAGACCCAGTACTTC
D gene: TRBD1; clone size: few; CDR3 length: 17; J gene: TRBJ2-2; V gene: TRBV7-3; CDR3 protein: CASSPKEDRGMAGELFF; CDR3 DNA: TGTGCCAGCAGCCCAAAGGAGGACAGGGGAATGGCCGGGGAGCTGTTTTTT
D gene: .; clone size: .; CDR3 length: 17; J gene: TRBJ2-1; V gene: TRBV24-1; CDR3 protein: CATSDSGGGPGSFEQFF; CDR3 DNA: TGTGCCACCAGTGATTCAGGGGGGGGGCCAGGGTCGTTTGAGCAGTTCTTC
D gene: TRBD1; clone size: .; CDR3 length: 19; J gene: TRBJ2-1; V gene: TRBV10-3; CDR3 protein: CAIRRGISGQESSYNEQFF; CDR3 DNA: TGTGCCATCAGACGAGGGATTTCGGGACAGGAAAGCTCCTACAATGAGCAGTTCTTC
D gene: TRBD2; clone size: few; CDR3 length: 16; J gene: TRBJ2-1; V gene: TRBV6-2/TRBV6-3; CDR3 protein: CASSFGSGGSYNEQFF; CDR3 DNA: TGTGCCAGCAGTTTTGGGAGCGGGGGGTCCTACAATGAGCAGTTCTTC
D gene: TRBD1; clone size: few; CDR3 length: 12; J gene: TRBJ1-1; V gene: TRBV28; CDR3 protein: CASRPNRGEAFF; CDR3 DNA: TGTGCCAGCAGGCCAAACAGGGGTGAAGCTTTCTTT
D gene: .; clone size: many; CDR3 length: 12; J gene: TRBJ2-5; V gene: TRBV7-9; CDR3 protein: CASSLIGETQYF; CDR3 DNA: TGTGCCAGCAGCTTAATAGGAGAGACCCAGTACTTC
D gene: TRBD1; clone size: few; CDR3 length: 17; J gene: TRBJ2-7; V gene: TRBV5-8; CDR3 protein: CASSFLGGTGTLSEQYF; CDR3 DNA: TGTGCCAGCAGCTTCCTAGGGGGGACAGGGACCCTAAGCGAGCAGTACTTC
D gene: .; clone size: few; CDR3 length: 13; J gene: TRBJ2-2; V gene: TRBV7-2; CDR3 protein: CASSGQVTGELFF; CDR3 DNA: TGTGCCAGCAGCGGACAAGTCACCGGGGAGCTGTTTTTT
D gene: .; clone size: .; CDR3 length: 15; J gene: TRBJ2-1; V gene: TRBV30; CDR3 protein: CAWSLPRTVKNEQFF; CDR3 DNA: TGTGCCTGGAGTCTACCGCGGACTGTCAAGAATGAGCAGTTCTTC
D gene: TRBD2; clone size: few; CDR3 length: 15; J gene: TRBJ2-1; V gene: TRBV7-2; CDR3 protein: CASRWTSGGRGEQFF; CDR3 DNA: TGTGCCAGCAGGTGGACTAGCGGGGGTCGAGGTGAGCAGTTCTTC
D gene: TRBD2; clone size: many; CDR3 length: 14; J gene: TRBJ2-5; V gene: TRBV28; CDR3 protein: CASSLSGGQETQYF; CDR3 DNA: TGTGCCAGCAGTCTTAGCGGGGGCCAAGAGACCCAGTACTTC